This entry describes one T cell receptor (beta chain). Its antigen is still unknown. The CDR3 has 16 amino acids. V dropped 6 bases and J dropped 0 bases, with 15 bases sitting between them. Germline CDR1 is MNHNY and CDR2 is SVGAGI (reference sequence). These data come from a study of cytomegalovirus exposure and HLA in healthy donors. Study-wide points: A later analysis revealed that TCR association rates differed between HLA loci, peaking at DRB1 and bottoming out at HLA-C. Based on reports, TCR beta sequences accurately predicted HLA-A and HLA-B alleles for most subjects. Several of the most significant clusters were apparently associated with common viral pathogens in a later analysis.

The PCR was carried out with 60 Vbeta primers and 13 Jbeta primers. This table comes from immunoSEQ multiplex PCR, and its TCRdb copy is limited to in-frame clones, with some not included. The sample comprises 120,000 or so clones, over 65% of which are singletons, and 3% to 5% rests with the top ten. Sequencing used PBMCs. The source is a middle-aged man in good health and CMV-seropositive. V is TRBV6-6 and J is TRBJ1-3; D ambiguous. This CDR3 is CASRNGKEGSGNTIYF. CDR3 nucleotide sequence: TGTGCCAGCAGAAATGGAAAGGAGGGCTCTGGAAACACCATATATTTT.